This TCR beta chain was sequenced during a study of cytomegalovirus exposure and HLA in healthy donors. For the study at large: One earlier analysis, a look at 150 million to 200 million T cells, found almost 120 million unique TCR beta sequences. Regarding the study as a whole: It was in a later analysis that TCR association rates were seen to vary by HLA locus, highest for DRB1 and lowest for HLA-C.

Points on this clone: Its antigen is still unknown.

The PCR had 60 Vbeta and 13 Jbeta primers. Measured with immunoSEQ multiplex PCR; TCRdb has only the in-frame clones, and not every one. The sample data list around 75,000 clones. Per the germline V gene, CDR1 is SGHDT and CDR2 is YYEEEE. Trimming pared 2 bases from V and 2 bases from J, leaving 8 bases between. The CDR3 has 15 residues. The source material was PBMCs. V gene TRBV5-6 combines with J gene TRBJ2-6; D is undetermined. This clonotype was obtained from a man aged 45-65 years in good health and CMV-seropositive. CDR3 nucleotides: TGTGCCAGCAGCTTAGTGACAACTGGGGCCAACGTCCTGACTTTC. Its translation: CASSLVTTGANVLTF. Based on the CDR3 plus reference TRBV5-6 and TRBJ2-6, the full variable domain is DAGVTQSPTHLIKTRGQQVTLRCSPKSGHDTVSWYQQALGQGPQFIFQYYEEEERQRGNFPDRFSGHQFPNYSSELNVNALLLGDSALYLCASSLVTTGANVLTFGAGSRLTVL.